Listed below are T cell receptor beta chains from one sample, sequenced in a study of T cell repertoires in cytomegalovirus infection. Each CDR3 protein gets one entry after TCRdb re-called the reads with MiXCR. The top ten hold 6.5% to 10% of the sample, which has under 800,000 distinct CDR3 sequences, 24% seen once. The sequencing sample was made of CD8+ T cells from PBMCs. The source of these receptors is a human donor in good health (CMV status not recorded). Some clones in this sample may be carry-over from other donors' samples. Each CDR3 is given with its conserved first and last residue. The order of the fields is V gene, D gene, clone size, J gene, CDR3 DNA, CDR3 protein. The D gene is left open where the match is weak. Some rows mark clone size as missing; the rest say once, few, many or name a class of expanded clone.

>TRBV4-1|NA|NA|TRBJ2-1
TGCGCCAGCAGCCAAGCTCCCCCCTCCGAAGATGAGCAGTTCTTC
CASSQAPPSEDEQFF
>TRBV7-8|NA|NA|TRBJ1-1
TGTGCCAGCAGCTTGGATCAAACGAACACTGAAGCTTTCTTT
CASSLDQTNTEAFF
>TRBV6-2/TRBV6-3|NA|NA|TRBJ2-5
TGTGCCAGCAGTTCTAGGGAGAAGGGCTCCCAAGAGACCCAGTACTTC
CASSSREKGSQETQYF
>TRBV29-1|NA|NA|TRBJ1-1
TGCAGCGTCCACGCGGGCAGGATCGTGGGGGAAGCTTTCTTT
CSVHAGRIVGEAFF
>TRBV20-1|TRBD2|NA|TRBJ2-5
TGCAGTGCTAGCCGCGGGCAGCGGGGGGCGGGGGAGACCCAGTACTTC
CSASRGQRGAGETQYF
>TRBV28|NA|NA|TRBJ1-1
TGTGCCAGCAGCCCCGAAGACAGGAACACTGAAGCTTTCTTT
CASSPEDRNTEAFF
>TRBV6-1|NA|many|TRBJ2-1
TGTGCCAGCAGTCCCTGGGACACCAAAAACAATGAGCAGTTCTTC
CASSPWDTKNNEQFF
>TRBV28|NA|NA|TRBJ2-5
TGTGCCAGCATAATGGCGGGGAGCCAAGAGACCCAGTACTTC
CASIMAGSQETQYF
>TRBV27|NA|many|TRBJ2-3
TGTGCCAGCAGTTTTGGGGTGGCAGATACGCAGTATTTT
CASSFGVADTQYF
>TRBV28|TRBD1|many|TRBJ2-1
TGTGCCAGCAGTCGACAGGGTCCTGTGGGCAATGAGCAGTTCTTC
CASSRQGPVGNEQFF
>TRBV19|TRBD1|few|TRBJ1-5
TGTGCCAGTCTATCACAGGGGGATAGCAATCAGCCCCAGCATTTT
CASLSQGDSNQPQHF
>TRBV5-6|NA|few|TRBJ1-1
TGTGCCAGCAGCTTGGTACAGGTAAACACTGAAGCTTTCTTT
CASSLVQVNTEAFF
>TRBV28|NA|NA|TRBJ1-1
NA
CASSFGEGSLGAFF
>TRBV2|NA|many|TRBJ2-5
TGTGCCAGCAGTGGATCCGAGACCCAGTACTTC
CASSGSETQYF
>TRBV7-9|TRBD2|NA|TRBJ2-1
TGTGCCAGCAGCCCAGGAGCGGGGGCCTACAATGAGCAGTTCTTC
CASSPGAGAYNEQFF
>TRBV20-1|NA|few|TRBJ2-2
TGCAGTGTGGATAAATTTGTTGCCGGGGAGCTGTTTTTT
CSVDKFVAGELFF
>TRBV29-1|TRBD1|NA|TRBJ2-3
TGCAGCGTTGAGCGGACAGGGAGTAACACAGATACGCAGTATTTT
CSVERTGSNTDTQYF
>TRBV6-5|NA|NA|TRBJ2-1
TGTGCCAGCAGTGCGAACAGGGCGAATGAGCAGTTCTTC
CASSANRANEQFF
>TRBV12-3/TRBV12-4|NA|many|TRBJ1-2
TGTGCCAGCACTGCGGACACCTATGGCTACACCTTC
CASTADTYGYTF
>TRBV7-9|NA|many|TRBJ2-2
TGTGCCAGCAGCACCCCCGCCCACCCCGGCTCCGGGGAGCTGTTTTTT
CASSTPAHPGSGELFF
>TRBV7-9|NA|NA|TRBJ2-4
TGTGCCAGCAGCTCGGGGGAGTTAGCCAAAAACATTCAGTACTTC
CASSSGELAKNIQYF
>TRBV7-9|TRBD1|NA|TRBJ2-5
TGTGCCAGCAGCCGCGGACAGGTCAGAGAGACCCAGTACTTC
CASSRGQVRETQYF
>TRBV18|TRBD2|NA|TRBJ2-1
TGTGCCATCTCACTAAGCGGGGGCCATACTTCCTACAATGAGCAGTTCTTC
CAISLSGGHTSYNEQFF
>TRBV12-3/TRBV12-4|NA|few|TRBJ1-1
TGTGCCAGCAGATTAGGGACGGGGTTGACTGAAGCTTTCTTT
CASRLGTGLTEAFF
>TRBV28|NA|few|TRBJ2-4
TGTGCCAGCAGTCCCCCCGACGGAGACAAAAACATTCAGTACTTC
CASSPPDGDKNIQYF
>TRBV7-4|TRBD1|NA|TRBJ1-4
TGTGCCAGCACCCGGGACAGAAATGAAAAACTGTTTTTT
CASTRDRNEKLFF
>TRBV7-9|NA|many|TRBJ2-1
TGTGCCAGCAGCTACGGCTACGACAGCTACTCCTACAATGAGCAGTTCTTC
CASSYGYDSYSYNEQFF
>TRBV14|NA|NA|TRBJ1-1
TGTGCCAGCAGCCAAGACAGGGCTTTGAACACTGAAGCTTTCTTT
CASSQDRALNTEAFF
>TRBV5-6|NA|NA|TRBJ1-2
TGTGCCAGCAGCTTGGGTGGGCTACCCGACTATGGCTACACCTTC
CASSLGGLPDYGYTF
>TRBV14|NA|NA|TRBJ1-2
TGTGCCAGCAGCCAAAAAAAATCCCACGGGGGCAGTCTCCTGGGGGACTATGGCTACACCTTC
CASSQKKSHGGSLLGDYGYTF
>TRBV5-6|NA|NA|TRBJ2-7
TGTGCCAGCAGCTTGGGGCCAGGGCGGCTCTCCTACGAGCAGTACTTC
CASSLGPGRLSYEQYF
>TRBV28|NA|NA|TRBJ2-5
TGTGCCAGCAGTTGGGGAAGAGGGGCCCAAGAGACCCAGTACTTC
CASSWGRGAQETQYF